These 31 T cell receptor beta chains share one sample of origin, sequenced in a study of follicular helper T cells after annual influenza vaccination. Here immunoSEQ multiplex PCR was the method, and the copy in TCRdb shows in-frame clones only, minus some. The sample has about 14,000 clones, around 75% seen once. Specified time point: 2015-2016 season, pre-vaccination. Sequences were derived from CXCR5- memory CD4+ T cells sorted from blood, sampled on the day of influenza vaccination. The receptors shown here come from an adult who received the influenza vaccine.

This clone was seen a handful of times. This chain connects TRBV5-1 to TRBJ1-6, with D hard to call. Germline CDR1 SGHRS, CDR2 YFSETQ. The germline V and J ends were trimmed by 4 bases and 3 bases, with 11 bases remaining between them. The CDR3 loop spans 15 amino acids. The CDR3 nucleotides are TGCGCCAGCAGCCTTCAGGTCAACTATAATTCACCCCTCCACTTT. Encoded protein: CASSLQVNYNSPLHF.

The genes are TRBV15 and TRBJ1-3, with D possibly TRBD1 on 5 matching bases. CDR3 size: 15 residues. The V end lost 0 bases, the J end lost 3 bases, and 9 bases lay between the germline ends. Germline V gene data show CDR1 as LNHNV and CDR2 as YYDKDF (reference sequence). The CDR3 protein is CATSRDSGSGNTIYF. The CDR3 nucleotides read TGTGCCACCAGCAGAGATTCAGGGAGTGGAAACACCATATATTTT.

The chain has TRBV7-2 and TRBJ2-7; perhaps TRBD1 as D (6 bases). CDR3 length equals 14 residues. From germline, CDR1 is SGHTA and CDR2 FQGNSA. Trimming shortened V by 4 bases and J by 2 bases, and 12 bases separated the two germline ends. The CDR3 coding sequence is TGTGCCAGCAGCTCGGGACAAAACACCTACGAGCAGTACTTC. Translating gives CASSSGQNTYEQYF.

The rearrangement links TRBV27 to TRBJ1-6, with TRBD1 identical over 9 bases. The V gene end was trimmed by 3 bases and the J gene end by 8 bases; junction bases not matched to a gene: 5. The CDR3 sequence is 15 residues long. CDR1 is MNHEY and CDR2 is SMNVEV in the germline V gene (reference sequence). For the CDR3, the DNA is TGTGCCAGCAGTTTGGACAGGGGTAATGATTCACCCCTCCACTTT. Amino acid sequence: CASSLDRGNDSPLHF.

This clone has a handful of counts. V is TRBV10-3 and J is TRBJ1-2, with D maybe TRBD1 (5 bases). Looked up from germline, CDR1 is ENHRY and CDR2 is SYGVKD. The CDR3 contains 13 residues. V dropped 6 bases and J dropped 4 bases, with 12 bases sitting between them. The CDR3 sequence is CAIRGVDLYGYTF. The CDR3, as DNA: TGTGCCATCAGGGGGGTTGACCTCTATGGCTACACCTTC.

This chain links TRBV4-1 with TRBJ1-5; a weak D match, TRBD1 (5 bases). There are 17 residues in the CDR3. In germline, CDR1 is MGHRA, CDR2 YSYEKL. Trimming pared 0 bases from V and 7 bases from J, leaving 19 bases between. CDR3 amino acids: CASSQDGGNPGRQPQHF. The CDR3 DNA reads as TGCGCCAGCAGCCAAGATGGGGGGAACCCAGGGCGGCAGCCCCAGCATTTT.

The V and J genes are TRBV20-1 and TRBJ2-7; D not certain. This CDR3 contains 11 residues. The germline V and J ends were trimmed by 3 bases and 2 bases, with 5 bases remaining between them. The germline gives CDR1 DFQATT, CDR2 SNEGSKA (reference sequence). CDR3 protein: CSARRAYEQYF. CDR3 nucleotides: TGCAGTGCTAGGAGAGCCTACGAGCAGTACTTC.

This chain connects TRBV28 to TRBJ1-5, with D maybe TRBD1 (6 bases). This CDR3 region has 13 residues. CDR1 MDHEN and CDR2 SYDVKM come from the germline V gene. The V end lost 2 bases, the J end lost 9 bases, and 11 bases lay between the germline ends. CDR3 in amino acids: CASSLLRGGPQHF. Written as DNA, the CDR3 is TGTGCCAGCAGTTTACTCCGAGGGGGGCCCCAGCATTTT.

This CDR3 reads CASRGLEQFF. The CDR3 nucleotides read TGTGCCAGCAGAGGGCTTGAGCAGTTCTTC. V gene TRBV2 combines with J gene TRBJ2-1; unclear D gene. The germline V gene has CDR1 SNHLY and CDR2 FYNNEI. The CDR3 loop spans 10 amino acids. Trimming stripped 6 bases from V and 9 bases from J, with 6 bases between.

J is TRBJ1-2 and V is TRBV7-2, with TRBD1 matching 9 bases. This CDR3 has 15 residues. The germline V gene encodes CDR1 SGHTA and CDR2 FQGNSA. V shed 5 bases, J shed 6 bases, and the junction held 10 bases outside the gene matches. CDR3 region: CASSGPGQGSHGYTF. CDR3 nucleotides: TGTGCCAGCAGCGGTCCGGGACAGGGATCTCATGGCTACACCTTC.

The CDR3 sequence: CASSRGAGLYNEQFF. The CDR3 coding sequence is TGTGCCAGCAGCCGGGGGGCAGGATTATACAATGAGCAGTTCTTC. The J gene is TRBJ2-1, the V gene TRBV7-8, with D possibly being TRBD2 (7 bases). The CDR3 has 15 amino acids. CDR1 is SGHVS, CDR2 FQNEAQ, per germline. Between the trimmed V and J ends, which lost 5 bases and 4 bases, there was a span of 15 bases.

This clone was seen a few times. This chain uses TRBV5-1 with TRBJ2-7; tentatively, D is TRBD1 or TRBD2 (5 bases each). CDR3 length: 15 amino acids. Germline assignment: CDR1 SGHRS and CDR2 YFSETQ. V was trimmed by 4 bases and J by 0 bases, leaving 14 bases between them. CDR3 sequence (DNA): TGCGCCAGCAGCCCGGGGACGGTCGACTCCTACGAGCAGTACTTC. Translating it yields CASSPGTVDSYEQYF.

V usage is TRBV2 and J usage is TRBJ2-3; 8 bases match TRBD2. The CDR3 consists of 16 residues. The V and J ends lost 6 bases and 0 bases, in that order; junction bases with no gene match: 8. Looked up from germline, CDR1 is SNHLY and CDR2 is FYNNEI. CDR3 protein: CASSRLAGTSTDTQYF. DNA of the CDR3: TGTGCCAGCAGCCGGCTAGCGGGCACTAGCACAGATACGCAGTATTTT.

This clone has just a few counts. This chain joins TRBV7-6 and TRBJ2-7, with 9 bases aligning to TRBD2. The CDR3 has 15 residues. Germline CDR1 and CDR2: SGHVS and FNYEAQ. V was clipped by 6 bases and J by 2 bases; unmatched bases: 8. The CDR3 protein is CASSSQGGGAYEQYF. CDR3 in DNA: TGTGCCAGCAGTTCCCAGGGCGGGGGGGCCTACGAGCAGTACTTC.

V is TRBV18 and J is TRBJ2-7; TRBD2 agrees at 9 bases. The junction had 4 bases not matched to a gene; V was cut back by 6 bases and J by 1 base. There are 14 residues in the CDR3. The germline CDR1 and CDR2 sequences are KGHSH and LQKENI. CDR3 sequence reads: CASSQSGGSYEQYF. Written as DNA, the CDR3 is TGTGCCAGCTCTCAGAGCGGGGGGTCCTACGAGCAGTACTTC.

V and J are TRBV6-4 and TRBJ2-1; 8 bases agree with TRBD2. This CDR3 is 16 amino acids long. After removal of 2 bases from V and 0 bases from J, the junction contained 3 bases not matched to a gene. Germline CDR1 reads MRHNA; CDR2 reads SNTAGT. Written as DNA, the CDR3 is TGTGCCAGCAGTGACGTTAGCGGGACCTCCTACAATGAGCAGTTCTTC. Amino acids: CASSDVSGTSYNEQFF.

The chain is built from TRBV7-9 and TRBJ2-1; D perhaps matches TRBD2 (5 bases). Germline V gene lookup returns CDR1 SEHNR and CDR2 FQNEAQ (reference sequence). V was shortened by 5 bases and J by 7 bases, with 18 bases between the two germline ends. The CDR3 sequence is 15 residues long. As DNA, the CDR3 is TGTGCCAGCAGCCCCCCCGCGGCCCGCGGGAATGAGCAGTTCTTC. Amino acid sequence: CASSPPAARGNEQFF.

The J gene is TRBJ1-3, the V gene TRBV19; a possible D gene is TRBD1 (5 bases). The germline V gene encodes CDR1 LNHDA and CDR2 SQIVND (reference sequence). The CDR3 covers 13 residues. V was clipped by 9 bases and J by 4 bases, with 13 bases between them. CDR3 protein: CASRRGSGNTIYF. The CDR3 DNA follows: TGTGCCAGCAGACGGGGGTCCGGAAACACCATATATTTT.

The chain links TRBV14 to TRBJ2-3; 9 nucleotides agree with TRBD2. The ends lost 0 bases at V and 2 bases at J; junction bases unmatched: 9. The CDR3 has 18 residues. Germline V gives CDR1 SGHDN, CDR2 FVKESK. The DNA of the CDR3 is TGTGCCAGCAGCCAAGATGGGAGGCTAGCGGGGATCACAGATACGCAGTATTTT. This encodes CASSQDGRLAGITDTQYF.

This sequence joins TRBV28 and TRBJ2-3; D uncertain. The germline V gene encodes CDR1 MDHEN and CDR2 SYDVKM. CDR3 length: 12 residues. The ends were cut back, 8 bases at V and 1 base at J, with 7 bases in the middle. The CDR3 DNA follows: TGTGCCAGCCCGTCTGGCACAGATACGCAGTATTTT. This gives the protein CASPSGTDTQYF.

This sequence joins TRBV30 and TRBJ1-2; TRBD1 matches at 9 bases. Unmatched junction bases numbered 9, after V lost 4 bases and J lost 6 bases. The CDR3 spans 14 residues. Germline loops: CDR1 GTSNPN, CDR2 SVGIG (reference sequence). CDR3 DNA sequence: TGTGCCTGGACCAGACAGGGGGGTTCGCATGGCTACACCTTC. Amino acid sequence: CAWTRQGGSHGYTF.

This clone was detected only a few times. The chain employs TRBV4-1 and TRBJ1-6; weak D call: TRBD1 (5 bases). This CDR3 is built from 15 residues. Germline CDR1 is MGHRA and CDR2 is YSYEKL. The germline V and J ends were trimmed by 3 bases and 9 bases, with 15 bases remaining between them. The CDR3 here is CASSHGHPQGSPLHF. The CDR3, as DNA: TGCGCCAGCAGCCATGGACACCCTCAAGGTTCACCCCTCCACTTT.

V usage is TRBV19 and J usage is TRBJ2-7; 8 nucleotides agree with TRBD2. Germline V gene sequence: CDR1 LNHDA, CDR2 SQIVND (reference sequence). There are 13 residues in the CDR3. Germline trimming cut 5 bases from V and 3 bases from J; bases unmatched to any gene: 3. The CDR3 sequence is CASSRGGIYEQYF. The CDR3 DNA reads TGTGCCAGTAGTCGCGGGGGGATCTACGAGCAGTACTTC.

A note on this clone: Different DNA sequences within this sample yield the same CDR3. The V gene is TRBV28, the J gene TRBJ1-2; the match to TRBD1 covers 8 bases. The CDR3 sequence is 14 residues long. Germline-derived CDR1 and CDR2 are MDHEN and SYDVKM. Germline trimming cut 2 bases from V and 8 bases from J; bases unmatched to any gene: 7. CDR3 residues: CASSLDQGARGYTF. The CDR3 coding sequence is TGTGCCAGCAGTTTAGATCAGGGGGCGCGGGGCTACACCTTC.

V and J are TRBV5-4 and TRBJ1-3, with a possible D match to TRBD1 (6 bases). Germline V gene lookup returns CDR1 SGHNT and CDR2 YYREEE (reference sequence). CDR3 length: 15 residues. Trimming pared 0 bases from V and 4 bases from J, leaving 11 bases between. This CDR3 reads CASSLGGASGNTIYF. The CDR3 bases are TGTGCCAGCAGCTTGGGGGGGGCATCAGGAAACACCATATATTTT.

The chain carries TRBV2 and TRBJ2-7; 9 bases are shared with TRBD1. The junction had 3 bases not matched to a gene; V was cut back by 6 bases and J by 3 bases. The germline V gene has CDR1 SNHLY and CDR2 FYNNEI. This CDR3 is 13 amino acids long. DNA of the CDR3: TGTGCCAGCAGGCGACAGGGGGTCTACGAGCAGTACTTC. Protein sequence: CASRRQGVYEQYF.

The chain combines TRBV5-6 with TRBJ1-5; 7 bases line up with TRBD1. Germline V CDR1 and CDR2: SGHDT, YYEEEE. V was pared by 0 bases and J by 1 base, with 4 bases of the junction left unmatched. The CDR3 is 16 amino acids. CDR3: CASSLDRGLSNQPQHF. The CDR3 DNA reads TGTGCCAGCAGCTTGGACAGGGGACTAAGCAATCAGCCCCAGCATTTT.

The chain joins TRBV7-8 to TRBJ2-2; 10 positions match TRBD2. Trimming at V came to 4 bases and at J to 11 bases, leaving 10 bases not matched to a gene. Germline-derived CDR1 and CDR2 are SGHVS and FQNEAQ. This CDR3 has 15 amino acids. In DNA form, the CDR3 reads TGTGCCAGCAGCTCCCGTTCAGCGGGGGGGGTCGAGCTGTTTTTT. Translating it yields CASSSRSAGGVELFF.

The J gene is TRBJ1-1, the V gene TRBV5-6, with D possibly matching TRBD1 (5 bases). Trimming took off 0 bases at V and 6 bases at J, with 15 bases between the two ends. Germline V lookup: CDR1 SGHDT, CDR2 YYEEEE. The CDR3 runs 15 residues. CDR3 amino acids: CASSLVQGEMAEAFF. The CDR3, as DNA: TGTGCCAGCAGCTTGGTGCAAGGGGAGATGGCTGAAGCTTTCTTT.

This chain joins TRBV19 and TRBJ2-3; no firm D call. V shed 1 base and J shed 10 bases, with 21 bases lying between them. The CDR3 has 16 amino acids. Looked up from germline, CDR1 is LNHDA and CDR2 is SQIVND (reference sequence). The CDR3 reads CASSIGGIFPARSQYF. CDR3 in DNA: TGTGCCAGTAGTATAGGTGGAATATTCCCGGCCAGATCGCAGTATTTT.

CDR3 in amino acids: CASRDLGPGAGELFF. CDR3 DNA: TGTGCCAGCAGGGACCTAGGGCCGGGCGCCGGGGAGCTGTTTTTT. The chain has TRBV6-5 and TRBJ2-2; D unresolved. The V end was cut by 6 bases, the J end by 6 bases, with 17 bases between. CDR3 length: 15 amino acids. Germline V lookup: CDR1 MNHEY, CDR2 SVGAGI.